One TCR beta chain is described in this entry. Its antigen is undetermined. The data were taken from a study of T cell responses to AZD1222 COVID-19 vaccine. Study-wide points: AZD1222 recipients seropositive at baseline numbered only six.

Measured with immunoSEQ multiplex PCR; TCRdb has only the in-frame clones, and not every one. The table shows approximately 170,000 clones, with approximately 90% occurring only once. The sequencing here drew on peripheral blood, taken on day 0 of AZD1222 vaccination. The TCR comes from an adult in good health.

CDR3 in amino acids: CASSLMGLNTEAFF. The CDR3 region has the DNA TGTGCCAGCAGCTTAATGGGGTTGAACACTGAAGCTTTCTTT. This chain uses TRBV7-8 with TRBJ1-1; D uncertain. Trimming removed 2 bases from V and 0 bases from J, with 7 bases in between. Germline V CDR1 and CDR2: SGHVS, FQNEAQ. This CDR3 comprises 14 residues.